Sequencing of this TCR beta chain was carried out in a study of blood T cells in healthy people across ages. Study context: In model experiments, template switching was able to capture about one barcoded beta molecule for every two T cells that were present.

Through a sample-barcoded 5' primer and a J-beta primer mix, a second PCR was run for roughly 7 to 11 cycles. All cDNA molecules were each tagged by a template-switch adaptor with 12 random nucleotides. TCRdb re-called the 5' RACE reads through MiXCR, storing one row per CDR3 protein. The table lists 700,000 to 1,000,000 distinct CDR3 sequences, around 45% of them singletons. This clonotype was found a few times. Its antigen is as yet unknown. Extractions gave at least 6 micrograms of total RNA per sample. V was pared by 6 bases and J by 10 bases, with 22 bases between. The CDR3 covers 15 residues. Points from the study as a whole: Researchers judged that diversity estimates from one million T cells fell short of true values.

The sequenced sample was blood. The sequence came from a man aged 55 to 70 in good health. The genes are TRBV12-3 or TRBV12-4 and TRBJ2-1; D possibly matches TRBD1 or TRBD2 (5 bases each). The CDR3 sequence: CASRSAGTPTGEQFF. The CDR3 DNA is TGTGCCAGCAGGTCTGCCGGGACCCCAACGGGGGAGCAGTTCTTC.